The text below deals with one TCR beta chain. Trimming stripped 4 bases from V and 11 bases from J, with 20 bases between. Germline CDR1 is SNHLY and CDR2 is FYNNEI. This CDR3 is 15 amino acids long. This record comes from a study of shared clonotypes between healthy human individuals. Method: immunoSEQ multiplex PCR; TCRdb's copy keeps in-frame clones and lacks some. Of about 2.4 million clones listed, 85% to 95% were seen once; the top ten hold 0.13% to 0.15%. The sequenced material came from naive CD4+ T cells sorted from blood. Subset here: CD45RA+ positively selected. V is TRBV2 and J is TRBJ2-2; D may be TRBD1 or TRBD2 (5 bases each). This TCR came from a man aged 18 to 30 in good health. The CDR3 DNA reads as TGTGCCAGCAGTGGTCCGGGACGAACGATTCGAGAGCTGTTTTTT. Its translation is CASSGPGRTIRELFF.